The 12 T cell receptor beta chains below come from one sample, sequenced in a study of blood T cell repertoires in COVID-19. Using immunoSEQ multiplex PCR, the repertoire was profiled, and TCRdb retains in-frame clones only, with some absent. Among about 240,000 clones, 70% to 85% were seen once, and the ten largest hold roughly 9.6%. Sequencing was carried out using peripheral blood. These receptors came from a woman aged 80 or over with acute or convalescent COVID-19.

CDR3 nucleotides: TGTGCCAGCAGCTCCAACAGTGCTTTTTCTCTCGAGCAGTACTTC. Translation gives CASSSNSAFSLEQYF. The chain uses TRBV7-8 and TRBJ2-7; D gene unclear. The ends were cut back, 4 bases at V and 6 bases at J, with 19 bases in the middle. Germline assignment: CDR1 SGHVS and CDR2 FQNEAQ. The CDR3 runs 15 residues.

V gene TRBV5-1 combines with J gene TRBJ2-2; weak D call: TRBD1 (6 bases). This CDR3 spans 14 amino acids. CDR1 and CDR2 from the germline V gene are SGHRS and YFSETQ. V lost 4 bases, J lost 6 bases, and 13 bases lay in between. CDR3 DNA sequence: TGCGCCAGCAGCCTACAGGGTGGAGCCGGGGAGCTGTTTTTT. Amino acid sequence: CASSLQGGAGELFF.

This clone was counted ten times or more. The chain combines TRBV5-1 with TRBJ1-6, with TRBD1 matching over 7 bases. Germline lookup yields CDR1 SGHRS and CDR2 YFSETQ. This CDR3 comprises 15 residues. Trimming took 1 base from V and 7 from J; bases not matched to a gene: 5. CDR3 sequence (DNA): TGCGCCAGCAGCTTGACAGGGGAGAGGAATTCACCCCTCCACTTT. This gives the protein CASSLTGERNSPLHF.

A single count supports this clone. V is TRBV2 and J is TRBJ1-1; D possibly corresponds to TRBD1 (5 bases). V dropped 4 bases and J dropped 6 bases, with 21 bases sitting between them. CDR1 and CDR2 from the germline V gene are SNHLY and FYNNEI. The CDR3 consists of 16 residues. The CDR3 loop is CASSVGGVMMGSEAFF. The CDR3 nucleotides read TGTGCCAGCAGTGTGGGGGGGGTTATGATGGGATCTGAAGCTTTCTTT.

This chain connects TRBV19 to TRBJ1-3; 7 nucleotides line up with TRBD1. The CDR3 is 17 amino acids. J gave up 2 bases and V 3 bases, and 10 bases lay outside the gene matches. CDR1 and CDR2 from the germline V gene are LNHDA and SQIVND (reference sequence). Here the CDR3 reads CASSISVTGNTGNTIYF. The CDR3, as DNA: TGTGCCAGTAGTATTTCCGTGACAGGGAATACTGGAAACACCATATATTTT.

The V gene is TRBV4-1, the J gene TRBJ1-5; 7 nucleotides line up with TRBD1. This CDR3 region has 15 residues. Germline values: CDR1 MGHRA, CDR2 YSYEKL. V shed 4 bases, J shed 0 bases, and the junction held 3 bases outside the gene matches. For the CDR3, the DNA is TGCGCCAGCAGCCTCGACAGGGTTAGCAATCAGCCCCAGCATTTT. Its protein is CASSLDRVSNQPQHF.

This clone was seen at least ten times. The chain is built from TRBV28 and TRBJ2-1; tentative D call: TRBD2 (7 bases). Trimming pared 5 bases from V and 4 bases from J, leaving 15 bases between. Germline V gene lookup returns CDR1 MDHEN and CDR2 SYDVKM. CDR3 size: 15 residues. CDR3 coding DNA: TGTGCCAGCAGTCAAACAGGGAGGGCGTACAATGAGCAGTTCTTC. Translating gives CASSQTGRAYNEQFF.

This clone was counted many times. V usage is TRBV3-1 (or the pseudogene TRBV3-2) and J usage is TRBJ1-3, with D unresolved. CDR1 and CDR2 from the germline V gene are LGHDT and YNNKEL (reference sequence). V was cut by 1 base and J by 1 base, with 8 bases left in between. This CDR3 spans 15 amino acids. The CDR3 loop is CASSQARGSGNTIYF. The DNA of the CDR3 is TGTGCCAGCAGCCAAGCGCGAGGGTCTGGAAACACCATATATTTT.

The V call is TRBV2, the J call TRBJ2-6, with 9 bases fitting TRBD1. V lost 6 bases, J lost 0 bases, and 9 bases stayed unmatched. Germline-derived CDR1 and CDR2 are SNHLY and FYNNEI. The CDR3 is 18 residues long. The CDR3 DNA sequence: TGTGCCAGCAGCGGACCGGGACAGGGCGTCTCTGGGGCCAACGTCCTGACTTTC. Translation gives CASSGPGQGVSGANVLTF.

The V and J genes are TRBV7-3 and TRBJ2-6; a weak D match, TRBD1 (6 bases). Germline-derived CDR1 and CDR2 are SGHTA and FQGTGA. This CDR3 comprises 18 residues. The V gene lost 3 bases and the J gene lost 0 bases, with 15 bases spanning the gap. This CDR3 reads CASSLGRGFSSGANVLTF. CDR3 in DNA: TGTGCCAGCAGCTTGGGCAGGGGATTTTCCTCTGGGGCCAACGTCCTGACTTTC. Drawing the rest from reference TRBV7-3 and TRBJ2-6, the complete variable domain is GAGVSQTPSNKVTEKGKYVELRCDPISGHTALYWYRQSLGQGPEFLIYFQGTGAADDSGLPNDRFFAVRPEGSVSTLKIQRTERGDSAVYLCASSLGRGFSSGANVLTFGAGSRLTVL.

The chain recombines TRBV10-3 with TRBJ1-2, with no clear D. The germline V and J ends were trimmed by 10 bases and 0 bases, with 6 bases remaining between them. Germline CDR1 and CDR2: ENHRY and SYGVKD. The CDR3 spans 11 residues. CDR3 in amino acids: CASSPNYGYTF. The CDR3 DNA is TGTGCCAGTAGCCCTAACTATGGCTACACCTTC.

The CDR3 DNA follows: TGTGCCACCCGGACAGGGCGGCAGCCCCAGCATTTT. It is translated as CATRTGRQPQHF. The chain employs TRBV19 and TRBJ1-5; TRBD1 matches at 8 bases. The CDR3 totals 12 residues. V was clipped by 10 bases and J by 7 bases; unmatched bases: 6. Germline values: CDR1 LNHDA, CDR2 SQIVND (reference sequence).